Listed below are T cell receptor beta chains from one sample, sequenced in a study of T cells in Graves' hyperthyroidism and ophthalmopathy. A single record per CDR3 protein comes from TCRdb applying MiXCR to the multiplex PCR reads. There are 550,000 to 600,000 distinct CDR3 sequences in the sample; 46% occur only once, and around a fifth lies in the top ten. The specimen sequenced was peripheral blood or thyroid tissue (not recorded which). Every receptor here comes from an adult woman with Graves' disease, either hyperthyroidism or ophthalmopathy (not recorded which). The CDR3 runs from the conserved cysteine through the conserved F or W. The D gene is left open where the match is weak. Not every row has a clone size; where given, it reads once, few, many or a size class.

D	V	size	J	DNA	CDR3
NA	TRBV7-2	NA	TRBJ1-1	TGTGCCAGCAGCTTAGAGAGTCCCTGGGTGGGCACTGAAGCTTTCTTT	CASSLESPWVGTEAFF
TRBD1	TRBV25-1	few	TRBJ2-5	TGTGCCAGCAGTGAACGGGCAGGGGGTGAGACCCAGTACTTC	CASSERAGGETQYF
TRBD2	TRBV19	many	TRBJ2-2	TGTGCCAGTAGTGTTAGCGGGAGTAGTAGCGCCGGGGAGCTGTTTTTT	CASSVSGSSSAGELFF
NA	TRBV13	NA	TRBJ2-7	TGTGCCAGCACCCTGGCCTGGGAGCAGTACTTC	CASTLAWEQYF
NA	TRBV6-6	NA	TRBJ2-5	TGTGCCAGCAGTATCGGGGTGATAGAGACCCAGTACTTC	CASSIGVIETQYF
NA	TRBV5-4	many	TRBJ2-7	TGTGCCAGCAGTCGTCCCGGGCTCCCCATGGACGAGCAGTACTTC	CASSRPGLPMDEQYF
TRBD2	TRBV29-1	NA	TRBJ2-7	TGCAGCGTGTCAGGGACTAATTCCTACGAGCAGTACTTC	CSVSGTNSYEQYF
TRBD2	TRBV27	NA	TRBJ2-7	TGTGCCAGCTGCTCAGGACTAGCGGGAGTTTACGAGCAGTACTTC	CASCSGLAGVYEQYF
TRBD2	TRBV29-1	few	TRBJ2-7	TGCAGCGCCATTACCCTAGCGGGACGGAACGAGCAGTACTTC	CSAITLAGRNEQYF
NA	TRBV7-3	many	TRBJ2-7	TGTGCCAGCAGCTTGGACGGGGCCACCTCCTACGAGCAGTACTTC	CASSLDGATSYEQYF
NA	TRBV7-2	many	TRBJ2-7	TGTGCCAGCAGCTTCCTGTACGAGCAGTACTTC	CASSFLYEQYF
TRBD1	TRBV2	NA	TRBJ1-6	TGTGCCAGCACTCGACAGGGGAATTCACCCCTCCACTTT	CASTRQGNSPLHF
NA	TRBV19	many	TRBJ2-7	TGTGCCAGTAAGTTACAGGGAGGCTCCTACGAGCAGTACTTC	CASKLQGGSYEQYF
NA	TRBV5-4	NA	TRBJ2-5	TGTGCCAGCAGCTTGCCATCGGGCCTAGGCCAAGAGACCCAGTACTTC	CASSLPSGLGQETQYF
NA	TRBV29-1	NA	TRBJ1-2	TGCAGCGTTGAGGGGGGCAAAGGCTATGGCTACACCTTC	CSVEGGKGYGYTF
NA	TRBV2	NA	TRBJ1-2	TGTGCCAGCAGTGGGCTGTTGGGGGGCTATGGCTACACCTTC	CASSGLLGGYGYTF